This T cell receptor beta chain came from a study of blood T cell repertoires in COVID-19. Study-level background: COVID-19 samples from acute and convalescent phases originated in the United States, Italy and Spain.

The CDR3 sequence is 14 residues long. V shed 4 bases and J 2 bases; nucleotides not matched to a gene: 5. From germline, CDR1 is MNHNY and CDR2 SVGAGI (reference sequence). Clones were read by immunoSEQ multiplex PCR, and TCRdb kept only the in-frame ones, dropping some. The data contain about 180,000 clones, 75% to 80% of them singletons. This clonotype originated in a woman in her 70s with acute or convalescent COVID-19. This rearrangement joins TRBV6-6 to TRBJ2-7; 7 bases line up with TRBD1. The sample comprised peripheral blood. The CDR3 reads CASSSDRAAYEQYF. The CDR3 DNA is TGTGCCAGCAGTTCCGACAGGGCCGCCTACGAGCAGTACTTC.